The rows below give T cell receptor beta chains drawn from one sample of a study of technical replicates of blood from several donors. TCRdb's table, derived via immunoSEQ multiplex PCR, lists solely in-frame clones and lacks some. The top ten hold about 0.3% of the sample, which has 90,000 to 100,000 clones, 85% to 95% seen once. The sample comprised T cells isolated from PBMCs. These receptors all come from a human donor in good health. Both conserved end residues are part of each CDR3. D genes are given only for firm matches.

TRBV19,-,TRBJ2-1,CASKERPYNEQFF,TGTGCCAGTAAGGAGAGGCCCTACAATGAGCAGTTCTTC
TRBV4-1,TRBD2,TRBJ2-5,CASSPAGTSGLSGRETQYF,TGCGCCAGCAGCCCGGCCGGCACTAGCGGGCTCAGTGGGCGAGAGACCCAGTACTTC
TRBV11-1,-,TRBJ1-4,CASSDRDTTNGKLFF,TGTGCCAGCAGTGACCGGGACACTACGAATGGCAAACTGTTTTTT
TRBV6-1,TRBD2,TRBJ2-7,CASSEWTSGSYEQYF,TGTGCCAGCAGTGAATGGACTAGCGGGTCATACGAGCAGTACTTC
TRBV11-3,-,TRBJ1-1,CASSFGQNTEAFF,TGTGCCAGCAGTTTCGGACAGAACACTGAAGCTTTCTTT
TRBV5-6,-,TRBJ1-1,CASSSRFLTANTEAFF,TGTGCCAGCAGCTCCCGATTCCTAACCGCGAACACTGAAGCTTTCTTT
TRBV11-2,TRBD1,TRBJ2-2,CASSSLDRLDTGELFF,TGTGCCAGCAGCTCCCTGGACAGGCTAGACACCGGGGAGCTGTTTTTT
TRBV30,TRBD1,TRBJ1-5,CAWSETGAQPQHF,TGTGCCTGGAGTGAGACAGGGGCACAGCCCCAGCATTTT
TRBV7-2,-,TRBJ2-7,CASSLGRFYEQYF,TGTGCCAGCAGCTTAGGTCGGTTCTACGAGCAGTACTTC
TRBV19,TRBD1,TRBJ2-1,CASSTLTGGSSYNEQFF,TGTGCCAGTAGTACCCTTACAGGGGGGTCCTCCTACAATGAGCAGTTCTTC
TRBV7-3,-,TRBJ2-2,CASSSTRLAGELFF,TGTGCCAGCAGCTCGACCAGACTAGCCGGGGAGCTGTTTTTT
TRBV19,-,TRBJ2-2,CASRRETGNTGELFF,TGTGCCAGCCGAAGGGAGACAGGGAACACCGGGGAGCTGTTTTTT
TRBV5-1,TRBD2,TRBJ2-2,CASSLIQRELAGELFF,TGCGCCAGCAGCTTGATCCAGCGGGAGTTGGCCGGGGAGCTGTTTTTT
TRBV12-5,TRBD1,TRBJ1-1,CASGLDRGHAFF,TGTGCTAGTGGTTTGGACAGGGGGCACGCTTTCTTT
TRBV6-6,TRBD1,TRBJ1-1,CASSFLGQGTEAFF,TGTGCCAGCAGTTTTCTTGGACAGGGAACTGAAGCTTTCTTT
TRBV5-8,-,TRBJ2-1,CASSAGTSYNEQFF,TGTGCCAGCAGCGCCGGGACTTCCTACAATGAGCAGTTCTTC
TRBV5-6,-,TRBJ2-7,CASSLTGRVYEQYF,TGTGCCAGCAGCTTAACAGGGAGGGTATACGAGCAGTACTTC
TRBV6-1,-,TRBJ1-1,CASSPSAGYSSEAFF,TGTGCCAGCAGTCCTTCCGCAGGGTACTCATCTGAAGCTTTCTTT